These 27 T cell receptor beta chains share one sample of origin, sequenced in a study of T cell responses to AZD1222 COVID-19 vaccine. Method: immunoSEQ multiplex PCR; TCRdb's copy keeps in-frame clones and lacks some. Of about 150,000 clones in the sample, over 75% are singletons; the top ten hold about 1.6%. This specimen was peripheral blood, taken on day 0 of AZD1222 vaccination. The receptors here all came from an adult in good health.

This rearrangement joins TRBV28 to TRBJ1-5, with D perhaps matching TRBD1 (6 bases). Trimming took off 3 bases at V and 6 bases at J, with 12 bases between the two ends. The CDR3 covers 14 residues. Germline assignment: CDR1 MDHEN and CDR2 SYDVKM. The CDR3, as DNA: TGTGCCAGCAGTTTTCGGGGGGCCCTTCAGCCCCAGCATTTT. It yields the protein CASSFRGALQPQHF.

This sequence joins TRBV12-5 and TRBJ2-3; 11 positions match TRBD2. Trimming took 9 bases from V and 5 from J; bases not matched to a gene: 7. CDR1 is LGHNT, CDR2 FRNRAP, per germline. CDR3 size: 14 residues. The CDR3 here is CARPGLAGGDTQYF. CDR3 nucleotides: TGTGCTAGGCCCGGTCTAGCGGGGGGAGATACGCAGTATTTT.

The chain is built from TRBV5-1 and TRBJ2-1; 10 bases map to TRBD2. The CDR3 sequence is 17 residues long. Germline V CDR1 and CDR2: SGHRS, YFSETQ. J was trimmed by 5 bases and V by 3 bases; bases with no gene match: 11. CDR3 DNA: TGCGCCAGCAGCTGGACACCAGCGGGGGGGCCCAACAATGAGCAGTTCTTC. Translated, it gives CASSWTPAGGPNNEQFF.

A remark on this clone: This sample also contains other DNA sequences that code for the same CDR3. The rearrangement joins TRBV29-1 to TRBJ2-5; 7 nucleotides agree with TRBD2. Looked up from germline, CDR1 is SQVTM and CDR2 is ANQGSEA. The junction had 1 base not matched to a gene; V was cut back by 4 bases and J by 2 bases. The CDR3 has 12 residues. The CDR3 loop reads CSVGGGQETQYF. The DNA for the CDR3 is TGCAGCGTTGGGGGGGGGCAAGAGACCCAGTACTTC.

With respect to this clone: Additional DNA sequences in this sample encode the identical CDR3. The chain recombines TRBV6-5 with TRBJ1-5; TRBD1 agrees at 9 bases. V lost 5 bases to trimming and J lost 2 bases; unmatched junction nucleotides: 1. Looked up from germline, CDR1 is MNHEY and CDR2 is SVGAGI. The CDR3 loop spans 14 amino acids. The CDR3 DNA reads as TGTGCCAGCAGTAGGGACAGGGGCAATCAGCCCCAGCATTTT. This sequence encodes CASSRDRGNQPQHF.

The V gene is TRBV6-5, the J gene TRBJ1-2; D remains unclear. Germline V lookup: CDR1 MNHEY, CDR2 SVGAGI. This CDR3 spans 15 amino acids. The V end was cut by 7 bases, the J end by 0 bases, with 15 bases between. Here the CDR3 reads CASTITRSTNYGYTF. In DNA, the CDR3 is TGTGCCAGCACTATAACACGCTCTACTAACTATGGCTACACCTTC.

V usage is TRBV5-1 and J usage is TRBJ1-2; 7 bases agree with TRBD1. This CDR3 contains 13 residues. Germline values: CDR1 SGHRS, CDR2 YFSETQ. V lost 6 bases to trimming and J lost 4 bases; unmatched junction nucleotides: 6. The CDR3 is CASNTGVGYGYTF. CDR3 in DNA: TGCGCCAGCAACACAGGGGTAGGCTATGGCTACACCTTC.

This chain uses TRBV28 with TRBJ1-6; D uncertain. From germline, CDR1 is MDHEN and CDR2 SYDVKM. The CDR3 has 11 residues. Trimming shortened V by 6 bases and J by 14 bases, and 11 bases separated the two germline ends. Here the CDR3 reads CASRAARSLHF. The DNA of the CDR3 is TGTGCCAGCAGAGCCGCCAGATCCCTCCACTTT.

This chain joins TRBV6-6 and TRBJ1-1; D gene unclear. V was shortened by 2 bases and J by 4 bases, with 14 bases between the two germline ends. The CDR3 is 15 residues long. In germline, CDR1 is MNHNY, CDR2 SVGAGI (reference sequence). The CDR3 loop reads CASSYPGRAGTEAFF. The CDR3 DNA reads TGTGCCAGCAGTTACCCCGGCCGGGCGGGCACTGAAGCTTTCTTT.

This chain joins TRBV19 and TRBJ1-2, with TRBD1 identical over 7 bases. Trimming took 1 base from V and 0 from J; bases not matched to a gene: 2. The CDR3 is made up of 15 amino acids. Germline-derived CDR1 and CDR2 are LNHDA and SQIVND (reference sequence). CDR3 sequence reads: CASSIGQGTNYGYTF. CDR3 nucleotide sequence: TGTGCCAGTAGTATAGGACAGGGTACTAACTATGGCTACACCTTC. Full variable domain (outside the CDR3, taken from reference TRBV19 and TRBJ1-2): DGGITQSPKYLFRKEGQNVTLSCEQNLNHDAMYWYRQDPGQGLRLIYYSQIVNDFQKGDIAEGYSVSREKKESFPLTVTSAQKNPTAFYLCASSIGQGTNYGYTFGSGTRLTVV.

The chain has TRBV5-1 and TRBJ2-6; D call uncertain. Trimming stripped 0 bases from V and 1 base from J, with 8 bases between. CDR1 is SGHRS, CDR2 YFSETQ, per germline. The CDR3 sequence is 16 residues long. CDR3 region: CASSLGLLSGANVLTF. The CDR3 coding sequence is TGCGCCAGCAGCTTGGGATTGTTGTCTGGGGCCAACGTCCTGACTTTC. The entire variable domain, with the rest obtained from reference TRBV5-1 and TRBJ2-6, is as follows: KAGVTQTPRYLIKTRGQQVTLSCSPISGHRSVSWYQQTPGQGLQFLFEYFSETQRNKGNFPGRFSGRQFSNSRSEMNVSTLELGDSALYLCASSLGLLSGANVLTFGAGSRLTVL.

The chain uses TRBV12-5 and TRBJ2-7; D gene ambiguous. V lost 2 bases, J lost 0 bases, and 2 bases lay in between. CDR1 is LGHNT, CDR2 FRNRAP, per germline. The length of the CDR3 is 12 residues. CDR3 region: CASGLSSYEQYF. DNA of the CDR3: TGTGCTAGTGGTTTGTCCTCCTACGAGCAGTACTTC.

V gene TRBV9 combines with J gene TRBJ1-6; no definite D call. V gave up 0 bases and J gave up 0 bases, with 10 bases separating them. CDR1 and CDR2 from the germline V gene are SGDLS and YYNGEE. The CDR3 covers 17 residues. The CDR3 region has the DNA TGTGCCAGCAGCGTAGCTGACGGTAGCTCCTATAATTCACCCCTCCACTTT. Encoded protein: CASSVADGSSYNSPLHF.

This clone was counted only a few times. The junction shows a germline mismatch at one end, possibly a read error. The chain recombines TRBV7-7 with TRBJ2-5; 7 bases fit TRBD1. The CDR3 sequence is 15 residues long. The germline V gene encodes CDR1 SSHAT and CDR2 FNYEAQ (reference sequence). CDR3: CASSFGTADQETQYF. The CDR3 bases are TGTGCTAGCAGCTTCGGGACAGCGGACCAAGAGACCCAGTACTTC.

The rearrangement links TRBV4-1 to TRBJ1-1, with TRBD1 matching over 9 bases. Germline V gives CDR1 MGHRA, CDR2 YSYEKL. The CDR3 length is 20 residues. V lost 3 bases and J lost 3; bases outside the gene matches: 20. The CDR3 nucleotides are TGCGCCAGCAGCCATGCTACGGTCCCGGGACAGGGTCGAGGGTACACTGAAGCTTTCTTT. Its protein is CASSHATVPGQGRGYTEAFF.

V and J are TRBV10-3 and TRBJ1-1, with TRBD1 matching over 7 bases. The CDR3 runs to 14 residues. Germline values: CDR1 ENHRY, CDR2 SYGVKD. J gave up 4 bases and V 0 bases, and 2 bases lay outside the gene matches. CDR3 in amino acids: CAISESTGSTEAFF. CDR3 nucleotide sequence: TGTGCCATCAGTGAGTCGACAGGGAGCACTGAAGCTTTCTTT.

The chain carries TRBV4-1 and TRBJ2-3; D perhaps matches TRBD2 (6 bases). Trimming took 1 base from V and 4 from J, leaving 15 bases between them. The CDR3 extends over 16 amino acids. From germline, CDR1 is MGHRA and CDR2 YSYEKL. CDR3: CASSQAGGTLADTQYF. The DNA of the CDR3 is TGCGCCAGCAGCCAAGCCGGTGGGACTTTGGCAGATACGCAGTATTTT.

The J gene is TRBJ2-5, the V gene TRBV7-9, with unresolved D. The CDR3 consists of 14 residues. Per germline, CDR1 SEHNR and CDR2 FQNEAQ (reference sequence). V lost 1 base, J lost 5 bases, and 11 bases lay in between. The CDR3 spells CASSLVLARETQYF. CDR3 nucleotide sequence: TGTGCCAGCAGCTTAGTACTCGCGCGGGAGACCCAGTACTTC.

The rearrangement uses TRBV6-5 and TRBJ1-1; TRBD1 might be the D (6 bases). There are 14 residues in the CDR3. Trimming left V 7 bases short and J 1 base short, with 13 bases between. Germline V gene lookup returns CDR1 MNHEY and CDR2 SVGAGI. Here the CDR3 DNA reads TGTGCCAGCACCCTGGACAGACCGAACACTGAAGCTTTCTTT. Protein product: CASTLDRPNTEAFF.

This clone came up once. This chain connects TRBV7-9 to TRBJ1-3, with D possibly matching TRBD1 (5 bases). The CDR3 runs to 16 residues. Trimming left V 0 bases short and J 4 bases short, with 13 bases between. CDR1 is SEHNR and CDR2 is FQNEAQ in the germline V gene (reference sequence). The CDR3 DNA sequence: TGTGCCAGCAGCTTAGCGTTATCAGGGTCCGGAAACACCATATATTTT. Translation gives CASSLALSGSGNTIYF.

This chain links TRBV9 with TRBJ1-2, with a tentative D call TRBD1 (5 bases). This CDR3 contains 13 residues. From germline, CDR1 is SGDLS and CDR2 YYNGEE. With 3 bases removed from V and 5 bases from J, the gap between germline ends came to 11 bases. The chain's CDR3 is CASSEGEGYGYTF. For the CDR3, the DNA is TGTGCCAGCAGCGAAGGGGAGGGGTATGGCTACACCTTC.

The chain is built from TRBV30 and TRBJ2-2, with no clear D. Germline CDR1 reads GTSNPN; CDR2 reads SVGIG (reference sequence). The CDR3 is made up of 13 amino acids. Trimming pared 5 bases from V and 3 bases from J, leaving 10 bases between. CDR3 loop: CAWSPKDTGELFF. The CDR3 nucleotides read TGTGCCTGGTCCCCGAAGGACACCGGGGAGCTGTTTTTT. Variable domain in full (rest from reference TRBV30 and TRBJ2-2): SQTIHQWPATLVQPVGSPLSLECTVEGTSNPNLYWYRQAAGRGLQLLFYSVGIGQISSEVPQNLSASRPQDRQFILSSKKLLLSDSGFYLCAWSPKDTGELFFGEGSRLTVL.

The J gene is TRBJ1-4, the V gene TRBV18; D unclear. Germline CDR1 is KGHSH and CDR2 is LQKENI. This CDR3 is built from 18 residues. V shed 1 base and J shed 2 bases, with 17 bases lying between them. The CDR3 protein is CASSPQSQGLRTNEKLFF. The CDR3 nucleotides read TGTGCCAGCTCACCACAGAGTCAAGGGCTTCGCACTAATGAAAAACTGTTTTTT.

The rearrangement joins TRBV11-2 to TRBJ2-5; a possible D gene is TRBD2 (6 bases). Trimming shortened V by 5 bases and J by 4 bases, and 14 bases separated the two germline ends. The CDR3 has 14 amino acids. Germline V gene data show CDR1 as SGHAT and CDR2 as FQNNGV. The CDR3 DNA sequence: TGTGCCAGCAGCCGCGGAGGGGCGTCAGAGACCCAGTACTTC. It specifies CASSRGGASETQYF.

V is TRBV5-4 and J is TRBJ2-7; the match to TRBD2 covers 11 bases. The CDR3 totals 16 residues. Trimming cost V 4 bases and J 4 bases; bases outside gene matches: 10. Germline V gives CDR1 SGHNT, CDR2 YYREEE (reference sequence). In DNA, the CDR3 is TGTGCCAGCAGCCCTTTAGCGGGGGGGACCCCATACGAGCAGTACTTC. The encoded protein is CASSPLAGGTPYEQYF.

The CDR3 loop is CASSYLRQRAYEQYF. DNA of the CDR3: TGTGCCAGCAGTTACTTGAGACAAAGGGCCTACGAGCAGTACTTC. The chain joins TRBV6-5 to TRBJ2-7; D not resolved. The CDR3 is 15 residues long. CDR1 and CDR2 from the germline V gene are MNHEY and SVGAGI. Deletions cut 1 base from V and 2 bases from J, with 12 bases between.

The gene calls are TRBV29-1 and TRBJ1-2, with D perhaps matching TRBD1 (5 bases). Germline CDR1 is SQVTM and CDR2 is ANQGSEA. The germline V and J ends were trimmed by 7 bases and 7 bases, with 19 bases remaining between them. The CDR3 covers 13 residues. DNA of the CDR3: TGCAGCGCCTCGGGGGGAATGGATTTTGGCTACACCTTC. It encodes CSASGGMDFGYTF.